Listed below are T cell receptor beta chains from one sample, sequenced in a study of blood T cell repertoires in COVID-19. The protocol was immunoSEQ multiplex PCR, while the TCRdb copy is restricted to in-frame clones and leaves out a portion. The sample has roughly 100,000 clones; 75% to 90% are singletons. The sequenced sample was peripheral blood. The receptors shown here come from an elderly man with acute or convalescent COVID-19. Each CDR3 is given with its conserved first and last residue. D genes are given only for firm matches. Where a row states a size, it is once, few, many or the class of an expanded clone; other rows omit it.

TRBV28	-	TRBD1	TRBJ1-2	TGTGCCAGCAGTTTAGGACAGGTCCCACATGGCTACACCTTC	CASSLGQVPHGYTF
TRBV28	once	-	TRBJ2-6	TGTGCCAGCAGACATAGAGGTTCGGGGATCCCTGGGGCCAACGTCCTGACTTTC	CASRHRGSGIPGANVLTF
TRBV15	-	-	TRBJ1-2	TGTGCCACCAGCAGAGATGGCGGGAGAAACTATGGCTACACCTTC	CATSRDGGRNYGYTF
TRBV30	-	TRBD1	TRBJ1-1	TGTGCCACCGGACAGGGGGCAACTCAGAACACTGAAGCTTTCTTT	CATGQGATQNTEAFF
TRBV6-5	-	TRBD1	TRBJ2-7	TGTGCCAGCAGAAAAACCAGGGGGACCTACGAGCAGTACTTC	CASRKTRGTYEQYF
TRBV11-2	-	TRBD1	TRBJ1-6	TGTGCCAGCAGCTTGAGGGGGCGCGACGGGAATTCACCCCTCCACTTT	CASSLRGRDGNSPLHF
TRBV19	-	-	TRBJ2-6	TGTGCCAGTAGTATTGAGACTATCTCTGGGGCCAACGTCCTGACTTTC	CASSIETISGANVLTF
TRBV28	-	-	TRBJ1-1	TGTGCCAGCCTATCCTCAGGGGAAGGCCCTACCACTGAAGCTTTCTTT	CASLSSGEGPTTEAFF
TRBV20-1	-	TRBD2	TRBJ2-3	TGCAGTGCTAGTGACGGGAGGGGTACAGATACGCAGTATTTT	CSASDGRGTDTQYF
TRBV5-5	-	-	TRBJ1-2	TGTGCCAGCAGCGGAGACCGAAACTATGGCTACACCTTC	CASSGDRNYGYTF
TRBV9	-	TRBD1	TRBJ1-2	TGTGCCAGCAGCGGGGGACAGGGGGCGTCGGACTATGGCTACACCTTC	CASSGGQGASDYGYTF
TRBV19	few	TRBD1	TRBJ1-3	TGTGCCAGATCCAGAACAGGGGTGGGAAACACCATATATTTT	CARSRTGVGNTIYF
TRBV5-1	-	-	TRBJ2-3	TGCGCCAGCAGCCCAGGGGTCACAGATACGCAGTATTTT	CASSPGVTDTQYF
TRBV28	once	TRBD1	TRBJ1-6	TGTGCCAGCAGGACACCAGGGGGCGCCGGGTCACCCCTCCACTTT	CASRTPGGAGSPLHF
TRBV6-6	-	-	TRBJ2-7	TGTGCCAGCAGAGCGATACCCAGGGAACCCTACGAGCAGTACTTC	CASRAIPREPYEQYF
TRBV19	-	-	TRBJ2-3	TGTGCCAGTAGTATAGCAGGATTTGGGAGCACAGATACGCAGTATTTT	CASSIAGFGSTDTQYF
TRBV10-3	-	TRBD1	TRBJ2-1	TGTGCCATCAGTTCCGGGACAGGGGGCTGGGAGCAGTTCTTC	CAISSGTGGWEQFF
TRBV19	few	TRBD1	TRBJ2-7	TGTGCCAGTAGTACCCGCAGGGGGACCTACGAGCAGTACTTC	CASSTRRGTYEQYF
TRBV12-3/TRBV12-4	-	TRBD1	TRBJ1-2	TGTGCCAGCAGCTGGGGACAGCTTAGAAGCTACACCTTC	CASSWGQLRSYTF
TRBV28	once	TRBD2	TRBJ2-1	TGTGCCAGCAGTGGGGTATCGACTAGCGGGAGGAATGAGCAGTTCTTC	CASSGVSTSGRNEQFF
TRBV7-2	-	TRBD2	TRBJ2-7	TGTGCCAGCAGCTTAACAACTAGCGGGAGATGGGACGAGCAGTACTTC	CASSLTTSGRWDEQYF
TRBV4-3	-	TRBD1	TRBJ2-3	TGCGCCAGCAGCCTCGGACAGGGTGCCGATACGCAGTATTTT	CASSLGQGADTQYF
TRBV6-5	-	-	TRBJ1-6	TGTGCCACCCGGGGGGCGAGGTTGAATAATTCACCCCTCCACTTT	CATRGARLNNSPLHF
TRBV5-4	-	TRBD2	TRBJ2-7	TGTGCCAGCAGCATTCAAGCGGGAACATACGAGCAGTACTTC	CASSIQAGTYEQYF
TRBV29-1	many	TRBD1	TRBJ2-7	TGCAGCGCCGCGACAGGGGTCGACGAGCAGTACTTC	CSAATGVDEQYF
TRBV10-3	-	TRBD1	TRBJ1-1	TGTGCCATCAGTGAGTCTGGGACAGGGGGGACTGAAGCTTTCTTT	CAISESGTGGTEAFF